What follows is one T cell receptor (beta chain) and its context. Its antigen has not been determined. One base away there is no much larger clone; base qualities are not given. The sample belongs to a study of CD8 T cells in Susac syndrome (dated by TCRdb to the late 2010s). Regarding the complete study: Whether CD8+ T cell activation and differentiation in Susac syndrome was antigen driven was tested using repertoire sequencing. The clonality of the CD8+ T cell repertoire was compared across over 10 healthy donors, some 14 Susac syndrome patients and around 16 multiple sclerosis patients.

On the study overall, not on this receptor specifically: The study acknowledged that relatively few individuals were included in the TCR sequencing and HLA analysis.

For CDR1 and CDR2, the germline V gene (reference sequence) lists MNHNY and SVGAGI. The CDR3, cysteine through phenylalanine, is 14 amino acids long. Only the CDR3 part of the read is kept: 42 bases, read in frame from the first base. V was cut back by 5 bases and J by 7 bases, leaving a gap of 14 bases between them. RNA was extracted using the RNeasy kit, and roughly 0.5 to 1 ug of the RNA was reverse transcribed with random hexamers. TCR beta CDR3 regions were amplified with the immunoSEQ multiplex PCR assay covering 54 Vbeta and 13 Jbeta segments. Bias from PCR amplification was corrected by using a synthetic template baseline for primer optimization and for computational correction. From the authors' description of their analysis: Reads were assigned to V, D and J genes according to IMGT and analyzed in immunoSEQ Analyzer, with only productive sequences retained. Clonality was calculated as one minus the Shannon entropy normalized by log2 of the number of productive unique sequences. For each patient and control, public and private clones were evaluated within the 100 most prevalent clones. Clones were defined as Susac-specific when absent from the healthy and MS cohorts, from about 1,100 published viral clones and from other ImmuneACCESS disease sequences. TCRdb applied fastp at Q25 and MiXCR to the public reads, then kept only in-frame beta chains. Every entry covers one CDR3 protein and lists the most common genes and DNA from its rows. These V and J calls derive from TCRdb rather than the authors' analysis. The sample table contains 100,000 to 150,000 distinct CDR3 sequences; only one count was recorded for roughly 93% of them. The top ten hold around 0.3% of the sample.

Peripheral blood CD8+ and CD4+ T cells from healthy donors, Susac syndrome patients and multiple sclerosis patients were profiled by high-throughput TCR beta sequencing. Treatment-naive patients with stable or active relapsing-remitting disease fulfilling revised McDonald criteria were used as multiple sclerosis controls. Bulk CD8+ and CD4+ T cells were purified by magnetic negative isolation, while CD8+ TEMRA cells were enriched using FACS. Blood was collected in EDTA tubes and processed within 24 hours, with PBMCs isolated through density gradient centrifugation. PBMCs intended for TCR sequencing were cryopreserved in liquid nitrogen and thawed later in a water bath at 37 degrees C. The sorted or isolated CD4+, CD8+ and CD8+ TEMRA cells reached a purity of at least 90%.

The chain couples TRBV6-6 to TRBJ1-4; a tentative D call is TRBD1 (5 bases match). The sequence was collected from a human donor with multiple sclerosis. The material sequenced was CD8+ T cells from PBMCs. The CDR3 loop reads CASSTGGGGEKLFF. The sequenced DNA: TGTGCCAGCAGTACCGGCGGGGGGGGTGAAAAACTGTTTTTT.